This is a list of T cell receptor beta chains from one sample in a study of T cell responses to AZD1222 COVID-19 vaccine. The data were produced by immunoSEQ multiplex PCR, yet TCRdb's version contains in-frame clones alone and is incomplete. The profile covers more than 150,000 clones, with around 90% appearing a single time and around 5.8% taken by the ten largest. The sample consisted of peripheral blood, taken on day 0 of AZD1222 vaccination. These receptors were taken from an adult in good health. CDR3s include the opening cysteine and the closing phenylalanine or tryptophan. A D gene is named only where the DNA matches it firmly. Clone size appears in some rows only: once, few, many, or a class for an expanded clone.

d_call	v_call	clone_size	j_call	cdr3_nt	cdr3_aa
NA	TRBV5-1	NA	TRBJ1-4	TGCGCCAGCAGCTTGGTAGGGGCGGCTAATGAAAAACTGTTTTTT	CASSLVGAANEKLFF
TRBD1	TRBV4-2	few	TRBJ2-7	TGTGCCAGCAGCCTACCGGGACAGGGTTTATACGAGCAGTACTTC	CASSLPGQGLYEQYF
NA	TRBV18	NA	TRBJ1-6	TGTGCCTCCGGGGAGGGTAATTCACCCCTCCACTTT	CASGEGNSPLHF
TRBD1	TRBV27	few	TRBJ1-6	TGTGCCAGCAGTTTACTGGGGACAAGGACAGGTCCGAATTCACCCCTCCACTTT	CASSLLGTRTGPNSPLHF
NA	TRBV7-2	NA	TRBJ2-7	TGTGCCAGCAGCTTAAGAACCGGGACAATCTACGAGCAGTACTTC	CASSLRTGTIYEQYF
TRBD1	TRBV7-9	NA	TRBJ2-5	TGTGCCAGCAGCGTATCCGGGACAGGGATAGAGACCCAGTACTTC	CASSVSGTGIETQYF
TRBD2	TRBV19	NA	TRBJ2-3	TGTGCCAGTAGTATAGCGGGGGGGATCACAGATACGCAGTATTTT	CASSIAGGITDTQYF
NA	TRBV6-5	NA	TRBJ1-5	TGTGCCGTCTGGGGGGGGAGGAATCAGCCCCAGCATTTT	CAVWGGRNQPQHF
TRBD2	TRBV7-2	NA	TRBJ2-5	TGTGCCAGCAGCTTAGTTGGCGGGGGAGAGACCCAGTACTTC	CASSLVGGGETQYF
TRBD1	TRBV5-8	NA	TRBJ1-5	TGTGCCAGCAGCTCGGGACAGGGCGATCAGCCCCAGCATTTT	CASSSGQGDQPQHF
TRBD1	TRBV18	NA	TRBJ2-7	TGTGCCAGCTCTCAAGGGACAGTGGCTACCTACGAGCAGTACTTC	CASSQGTVATYEQYF
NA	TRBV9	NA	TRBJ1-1	TGTGCCAGCAGCCCCACAGGGTCATACACTGAAGCTTTCTTT	CASSPTGSYTEAFF
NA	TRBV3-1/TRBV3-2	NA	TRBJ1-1	TGTGCCAGCAGCCAAGGGTACACTGAAGCTTTCTTT	CASSQGYTEAFF
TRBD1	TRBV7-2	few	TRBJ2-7	TGTGCCAGCAGCCGGACAGGTAGCTCCTACGAGCAGTACTTC	CASSRTGSSYEQYF
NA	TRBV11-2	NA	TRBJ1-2	TGTGCCAGCAGCTCGGGGGCGGGCGGCTACACCTTC	CASSSGAGGYTF
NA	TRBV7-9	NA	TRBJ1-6	TGTGCCAGCAGCTTAGTTCAGCGCAATTCACCCCTCCACTTT	CASSLVQRNSPLHF
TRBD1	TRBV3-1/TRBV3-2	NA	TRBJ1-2	TGTGCCAGCAGCCGACAGGGAGCGCGGAAAGGCTACACCTTC	CASSRQGARKGYTF
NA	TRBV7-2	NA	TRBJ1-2	TGTGCCAGCAGCTTTCTTCGAAACTATGGCTACACCTTC	CASSFLRNYGYTF
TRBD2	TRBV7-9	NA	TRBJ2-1	TGTGCCAGCAGCCCTCAGCGGGGGCACTCCTACAATGAGCAGTTCTTC	CASSPQRGHSYNEQFF
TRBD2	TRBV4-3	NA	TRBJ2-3	TGCGCCAGCAGCCAAGAGGGTTTGGCCGGGAGGGCCTCAGATACGCAGTATTTT	CASSQEGLAGRASDTQYF
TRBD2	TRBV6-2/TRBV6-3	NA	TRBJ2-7	TGTGCCAGCAGCCTGGGAGGGGAGGAGTACTTC	CASSLGGEEYF
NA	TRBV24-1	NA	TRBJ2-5	TGTGCCACCAGTGATTCAAACCAAGAGACCCAGTACTTC	CATSDSNQETQYF
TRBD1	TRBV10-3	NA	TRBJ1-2	TGTGCCATCACAGGGGGCTCGTATGGCTACACCTTC	CAITGGSYGYTF